This T cell receptor (beta chain) appears in the sequencing data of a study of blood T cell repertoires in COVID-19. Clones were read by immunoSEQ multiplex PCR, and TCRdb kept only the in-frame ones, dropping some. The sample yields over 100,000 clones, over 65% seen once. The V end was cut by 7 bases, the J end by 6 bases, with 18 bases between. The CDR3 spans 14 residues. Germline assignment: CDR1 SGHTA and CDR2 FQGNSA. The V and J genes are TRBV7-2 and TRBJ1-1; no firm D call. This receptor was taken from an older woman with acute or convalescent COVID-19. What was sequenced was peripheral blood. CDR3 in DNA: TGTGCCAGCACCCCCCGGCGGGTAGGTTCTGAAGCTTTCTTT. It translates to CASTPRRVGSEAFF.